This record covers a single T cell receptor (beta chain). Its matching antigen is unknown. This record belongs to a study of type 1 and type 2 diabetes patients. Study background: T cells were magnetically sorted from PBMCs as CD4+ or CD8+ subsets. Whole-study findings and limits: Groups were not age- or gender-matched, which may bias interpretation.

Standard classification criteria confirmed type 1 or type 2 diabetes in all patients. Amplification started from genomic DNA. The TCR beta CDR3 region was amplified using 30 forward and 13 reverse primers. TCRdb called the multiplex PCR reads again in MiXCR, with one record for every CDR3 protein. The repertoire includes about 270,000 distinct CDR3 sequences, 40% to 50% of them detected once, and roughly 13% sits in the top ten. The TCR was taken from a man between 18 and 35 years old with type 2 diabetes. The material sequenced was peripheral blood mononuclear cells (PBMCs).

The CDR3 nucleotides are TGTGCCAGCAGCCGCAACTCACAGGGGACCCTTGCGGGAGGAACCTACGAGCAGTACTTC. Translated: CASSRNSQGTLAGGTYEQYF. V is TRBV5-5 and J is TRBJ2-7; maybe TRBD2 (8 bases). Looked up from germline, CDR1 is SGHKS and CDR2 is YYEKEE (reference sequence). There are 20 residues in the CDR3. V gave up 4 bases and J gave up 2 bases, with 31 bases separating them.